Shown below are 7 T cell receptor beta chains from a single sample sequenced in a study of T-cell memory formation after mild COVID-19. TCRdb reanalysed the 5' RACE reads using MiXCR and keeps one entry per CDR3 protein. The sample shows about half a million distinct CDR3 sequences, about 20% of them seen only once. Sequenced: PBMCs or a T cell subset sorted from them (not recorded which). The receptors were sampled from an adult woman who had mild COVID-19 (a few samples of this study predate the infection). Cell type and time point are not known.

Many counts were recorded for this clonotype. The chain uses TRBV29-1 and TRBJ2-3; D might be TRBD1 or TRBD2, each matching 6 bases. Germline V gene lookup returns CDR1 SQVTM and CDR2 ANQGSEA. CDR3 size: 17 residues. Trimming removed 7 bases at V and 4 bases at J, with 27 bases between. Here the CDR3 DNA reads TGCAGCGGAAAAGGAAGCAGAGGGGGGCATAACGCAGATACGCAGTATTTT. Protein sequence: CSGKGSRGGHNADTQYF.

The chain employs TRBV5-1 and TRBJ1-1; D may be TRBD1 (6 bases). The CDR3 extends over 17 amino acids. Germline-derived CDR1 and CDR2 are SGHRS and YFSETQ. V lost 0 bases, J lost 1 base, and 16 bases lay in between. The chain's CDR3 is CASSLEAGARGNTEAFF. CDR3 DNA: TGCGCCAGCAGCTTGGAGGCGGGGGCGCGAGGGAACACTGAAGCTTTCTTT. The variable domain in full, with the rest retrieved from reference TRBV5-1 and TRBJ1-1, is KAGVTQTPRYLIKTRGQQVTLSCSPISGHRSVSWYQQTPGQGLQFLFEYFSETQRNKGNFPGRFSGRQFSNSRSEMNVSTLELGDSALYLCASSLEAGARGNTEAFFGQGTRLTVV.

The chain links TRBV29-1 to TRBJ2-6, with D maybe TRBD1 (5 bases). CDR1 is SQVTM, CDR2 ANQGSEA, per germline. V was pared by 6 bases and J by 4 bases, with 16 bases between. This CDR3 comprises 15 residues. The CDR3 protein is CSVMRHGAGANVLTF. DNA for the CDR3: TGCAGCGTCATGAGACATGGGGCCGGGGCCAACGTCCTGACTTTC.

This clonotype occurred a few times. The chain uses TRBV4-1 and TRBJ1-6; TRBD1 matches at 8 bases. V lost 3 bases and J lost 6; bases outside the gene matches: 10. Looked up from germline, CDR1 is MGHRA and CDR2 is YSYEKL. The CDR3 spans 17 residues. The CDR3 DNA reads as TGCGCCAGCAGCCAGCCTAGAGCCGGGACAGGTAATTCACCCCTCCACTTT. Its protein is CASSQPRAGTGNSPLHF.

The chain employs TRBV7-2 and TRBJ2-3, with D perhaps matching TRBD2 (6 bases). Germline V gene lookup returns CDR1 SGHTA and CDR2 FQGNSA. This CDR3 spans 15 amino acids. V lost 6 bases, J lost 2 bases, and 15 bases lay in between. The CDR3 DNA is TGTGCCAGCAGTCCTTGGGGGGTAATCACAGATACGCAGTATTTT. It yields the protein CASSPWGVITDTQYF.

The chain combines TRBV27 with TRBJ2-1, with D tentatively TRBD1 (6 bases). CDR3 length equals 14 residues. Trimming left V 10 bases short and J 4 bases short, with 17 bases between. Germline loops: CDR1 MNHEY, CDR2 SMNVEV (reference sequence). The CDR3 DNA is TGTGCCATCTCACCAGGGGTCCTATACAATGAGCAGTTCTTC. It codes for CAISPGVLYNEQFF.

This clonotype was observed a few times. The chain links TRBV6-5 to TRBJ2-3, with D unclear. The CDR3 is 15 amino acids. Trimming pared 0 bases from V and 4 bases from J, leaving 11 bases between. Germline V gene sequence: CDR1 MNHEY, CDR2 SVGAGI. CDR3 amino acids: CASSYSKGPADTQYF. As DNA, the CDR3 is TGTGCCAGCAGTTACTCGAAAGGGCCGGCAGATACGCAGTATTTT.